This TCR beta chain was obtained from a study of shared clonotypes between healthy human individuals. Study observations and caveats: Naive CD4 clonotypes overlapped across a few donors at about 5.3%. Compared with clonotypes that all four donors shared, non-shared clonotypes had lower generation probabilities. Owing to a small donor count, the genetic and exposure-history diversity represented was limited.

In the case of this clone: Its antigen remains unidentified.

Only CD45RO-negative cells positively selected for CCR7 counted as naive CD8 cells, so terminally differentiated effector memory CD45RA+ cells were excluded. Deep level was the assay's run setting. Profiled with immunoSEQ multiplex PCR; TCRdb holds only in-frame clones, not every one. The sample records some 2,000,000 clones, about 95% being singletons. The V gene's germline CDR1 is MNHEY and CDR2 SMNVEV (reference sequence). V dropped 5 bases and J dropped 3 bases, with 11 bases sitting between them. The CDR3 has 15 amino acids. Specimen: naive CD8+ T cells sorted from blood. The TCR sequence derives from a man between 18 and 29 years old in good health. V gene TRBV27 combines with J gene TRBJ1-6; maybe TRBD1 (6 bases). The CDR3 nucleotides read TGTGCCAGCAGTCCATTGGACAGCTATAATTCACCCCTCCACTTT. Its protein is CASSPLDSYNSPLHF.